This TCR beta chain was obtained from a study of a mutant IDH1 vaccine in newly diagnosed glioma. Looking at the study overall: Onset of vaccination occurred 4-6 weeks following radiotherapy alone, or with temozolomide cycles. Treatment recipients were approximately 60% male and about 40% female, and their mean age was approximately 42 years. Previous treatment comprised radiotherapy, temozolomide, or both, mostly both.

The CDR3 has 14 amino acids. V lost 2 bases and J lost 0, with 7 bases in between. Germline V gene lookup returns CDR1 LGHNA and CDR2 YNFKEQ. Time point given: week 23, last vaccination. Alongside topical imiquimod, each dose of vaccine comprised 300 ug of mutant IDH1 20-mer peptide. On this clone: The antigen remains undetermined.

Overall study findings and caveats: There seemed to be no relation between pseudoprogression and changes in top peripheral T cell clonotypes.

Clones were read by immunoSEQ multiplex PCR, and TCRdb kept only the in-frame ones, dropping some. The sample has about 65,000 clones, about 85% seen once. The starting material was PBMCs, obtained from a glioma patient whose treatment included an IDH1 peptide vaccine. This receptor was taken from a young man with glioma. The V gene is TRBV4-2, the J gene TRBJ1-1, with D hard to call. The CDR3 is CASSQSTVNTEAFF. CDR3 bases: TGTGCCAGCAGCCAATCGACGGTGAACACTGAAGCTTTCTTT.